This TCR beta chain originates from a study of human T cells and chemical hapten exposure. Overall study findings and caveats: PT1 expanded TCR numbers tracked positively with patch test score.

In the source study's methods: Sample TCR counts, which ranged from about 23,224 to 750,000, had a median of approximately 100,000. TCRdb re-analysed the RACE reads in MiXCR, keeping a single row per CDR3 protein. TCRdb's processing, not the authors', yielded these V and J calls. Found here are about 110,000 distinct CDR3 sequences, about a tenth of them singletons; the top ten hold about 3.1%. Time point here: patch test 2, 6 weeks after DPC sensitization. Treatment in this sample: therapeutic diphenylcyclopropenone sensitization with weekly scalp DPC. Every donor had alopecia and was 18 to 70 years old; all were suitable for DPC. Total RNA was isolated from whole blood that had not been fractionated. The table lists this clonotype with many counts. Its antigen is unknown. The germline V gene has CDR1 MGHRA and CDR2 YSYEKL. The CDR3 extends over 15 amino acids. V lost 0 bases to trimming and J lost 1 base, with 7 bases between them.

This clonotype was sampled from a woman aged 40-49 years with alopecia areata. Some clones in this sample may be carry-over from other donors' samples. The sequencing here drew on whole blood, taken in connection with sensitization to the hapten diphenylcyclopropenone (DPC). V and J are TRBV4-1 and TRBJ1-5; tentatively, D is TRBD1 (6 bases). The CDR3 region has the DNA TGCGCCAGCAGCCAAGAACAGGGCAGCAATCAGCCCCAGCATTTT. Translation gives CASSQEQGSNQPQHF.